The 31 T cell receptor beta chains below all came from one sample that was sequenced in a study of T cell repertoires in cytomegalovirus infection. TCRdb processed the reads anew with MiXCR; each CDR3 protein has one entry. Of 200,000 to 300,000 distinct CDR3 sequences in the sample, roughly 9.1% were seen once. The sample consisted of PBMCs. Every receptor here comes from a human donor in good health (CMV status not recorded). Some clones in this sample may be carry-over from other donors' samples.

This clonotype has just a few counts. The V and J genes are TRBV6-1 and TRBJ1-2; no firm D call. This CDR3 is built from 12 residues. V lost 7 bases, J lost 8 bases, and 14 bases lay in between. CDR1 is MNHNS, CDR2 SASEGT, per germline. CDR3 sequence reads: CASNRQGTGYTF. The CDR3, as DNA: TGTGCCAGCAACCGACAAGGCACGGGCTACACCTTC.

This clonotype has ten or more counts. The chain links TRBV19 to TRBJ1-6, with a possible D match to TRBD1 (5 bases). V dropped 5 bases and J dropped 8 bases, with 10 bases sitting between them. CDR3 length: 13 amino acids. Germline V lookup: CDR1 LNHDA, CDR2 SQIVND (reference sequence). The CDR3, as DNA: TGTGCCAGTAGTGGAGAAGGGGATTCACCCCTCCACTTT. Translated, it gives CASSGEGDSPLHF. The full variable domain, in which reference TRBV19 and TRBJ1-6 provide the parts outside the CDR3, is DGGITQSPKYLFRKEGQNVTLSCEQNLNHDAMYWYRQDPGQGLRLIYYSQIVNDFQKGDIAEGYSVSREKKESFPLTVTSAQKNPTAFYLCASSGEGDSPLHFGNGTRLTVT.

The sample holds many counts of this clonotype. V usage is TRBV7-9 and J usage is TRBJ2-5; TRBD1 matches at 9 bases. The CDR3 consists of 14 residues. The V and J ends lost 4 bases and 1 base, in that order; junction bases with no gene match: 1. CDR1 is SEHNR and CDR2 is FQNEAQ in the germline V gene (reference sequence). The CDR3 sequence: CASSSDRGQETQYF. For the CDR3, the DNA is TGTGCCAGCAGCTCGGACAGGGGCCAAGAGACCCAGTACTTC.

This clonotype has ten or more counts. The chain is built from TRBV7-2 and TRBJ1-5; TRBD1 agrees at 8 bases. This CDR3 spans 15 amino acids. J gave up 4 bases and V 5 bases, and 7 bases lay outside the gene matches. The germline gives CDR1 SGHTA, CDR2 FQGNSA. Here the CDR3 reads CASSRKTGVNQPQHF. The CDR3 region has the DNA TGTGCCAGCAGCCGCAAGACAGGGGTTAATCAGCCCCAGCATTTT.

This clonotype showed up many times. The chain links TRBV10-3 to TRBJ2-2; a possible D gene is TRBD1 (5 bases). V lost 8 bases, J lost 1 base, and 11 bases lay in between. CDR3 length: 14 amino acids. CDR1 is ENHRY, CDR2 SYGVKD, per germline. CDR3 DNA sequence: TGTGCCATCGGCGACAGTATGAACACCGGGGAGCTGTTTTTT. Residues: CAIGDSMNTGELFF.

The rearrangement uses TRBV2 and TRBJ1-1, with D maybe TRBD1 (6 bases). CDR1 and CDR2 (germline): SNHLY, FYNNEI. Trimming removed 5 bases from V and 4 bases from J, with 11 bases in between. The CDR3 extends over 13 amino acids. The CDR3 coding sequence is TGTGCCAGCAGTACAGGGTGGGCCACTGAAGCTTTCTTT. Translation: CASSTGWATEAFF.

The table lists this clonotype with many counts. The CDR3, as DNA: TGTGCCAGCATCGCCGGGGGGAAAAACACTGAAGCTTTCTTT. Amino acids: CASIAGGKNTEAFF. This chain uses TRBV7-9 with TRBJ1-1, with D possibly matching TRBD1 (5 bases). CDR1 is SEHNR, CDR2 FQNEAQ, per germline (reference sequence). V was clipped by 7 bases and J by 2 bases, with 14 bases between them. The CDR3 covers 14 residues.

This chain links TRBV7-9 with TRBJ2-1; TRBD2 matches at 14 bases. The germline V gene has CDR1 SEHNR and CDR2 FQNEAQ (reference sequence). V shed 5 bases and J 1 base; nucleotides not matched to a gene: 13. This CDR3 comprises 20 residues. The CDR3 protein is CASSPKRRTSGGRSYNEQFF. The CDR3 DNA reads TGTGCCAGCAGCCCCAAGAGAAGGACTAGCGGGGGGCGATCCTACAATGAGCAGTTCTTC.

There are many counts of this clonotype. This chain joins TRBV18 and TRBJ2-1; a possible D gene is TRBD1 (6 bases). This CDR3 has 13 residues. The germline V and J ends were trimmed by 3 bases and 6 bases, with 9 bases remaining between them. The V gene's germline CDR1 is KGHSH and CDR2 LQKENI. The CDR3 nucleotides read TGTGCCAGCTCACCCCGGGACACCAATGAGCAGTTCTTC. Translated, it gives CASSPRDTNEQFF.

In this sample, this clonotype turned up many times. The genes are TRBV11-2 and TRBJ2-7; 7 bases map to TRBD2. In germline, CDR1 is SGHAT, CDR2 FQNNGV. The CDR3 is made up of 15 amino acids. J was trimmed by 2 bases and V by 5 bases; bases with no gene match: 9. CDR3 sequence: CASSPMGGGTYEQYF. CDR3 DNA: TGTGCCAGCAGCCCAATGGGGGGGGGAACCTACGAGCAGTACTTC.

The table lists this clonotype with many counts. The V gene is TRBV20-1, the J gene TRBJ2-3; no clear D. Germline V gene sequence: CDR1 DFQATT, CDR2 SNEGSKA (reference sequence). The CDR3 spans 16 residues. Trimming left V 0 bases short and J 0 bases short, with 13 bases between. This chain's CDR3 is CSARDPREHSTDTQYF. The CDR3, as DNA: TGCAGTGCTAGAGATCCGCGCGAACATAGCACAGATACGCAGTATTTT.

The chain couples TRBV28 to TRBJ1-1; D not certain. The V and J ends lost 1 base and 4 bases respectively, with 4 bases between them. Germline assignment: CDR1 MDHEN and CDR2 SYDVKM. This CDR3 is built from 12 residues. CDR3: CASSLSITEAFF. The DNA for the CDR3 is TGTGCCAGCAGTTTATCAATCACTGAAGCTTTCTTT.

This clonotype was seen many times. The chain is built from TRBV7-2 and TRBJ2-2; unclear D gene. Trimming removed 7 bases from V and 4 bases from J, with 7 bases in between. The CDR3 consists of 12 residues. Germline values: CDR1 SGHTA, CDR2 FQGNSA. The CDR3, as DNA: TGTGCCAGCAATGAGCTCACCGGGGAGCTGTTTTTT. Encoded protein: CASNELTGELFF.

This clonotype was observed at least ten times. The rearrangement links TRBV7-8 to TRBJ2-3; tentative D call: TRBD2 (5 bases). The CDR3 loop spans 15 amino acids. Germline values: CDR1 SGHVS, CDR2 FQNEAQ. V was clipped by 1 base and J by 2 bases, with 10 bases between them. The CDR3 spells CASSLGTGNTDTQYF. As DNA, the CDR3 is TGTGCCAGCAGCTTAGGGACTGGAAACACAGATACGCAGTATTTT.

In its sample, this clonotype was seen many times. The chain combines TRBV29-1 with TRBJ2-5; TRBD2 matches at 7 bases. Trimming removed 4 bases from V and 9 bases from J; junction bases left unmatched: 8. The CDR3 is made up of 12 amino acids. Looked up from germline, CDR1 is SQVTM and CDR2 is ANQGSEA. The CDR3 loop reads CSVGTRLHPQYF. DNA for the CDR3: TGCAGCGTTGGGACTAGACTACATCCCCAGTACTTC.

This chain joins TRBV12-3 or TRBV12-4 and TRBJ1-2; possible D gene TRBD1, 6 bases. V dropped 5 bases and J dropped 2 bases, with 15 bases sitting between them. CDR3 length equals 15 residues. CDR3 amino acids: CASSPQHGGNYGYTF. The CDR3 DNA follows: TGTGCCAGCAGTCCGCAGCACGGGGGCAACTATGGCTACACCTTC.

This clonotype was seen only a few times. This chain joins TRBV6-5 and TRBJ2-7, with D hard to call. The germline V gene has CDR1 MNHEY and CDR2 SVGAGI. This CDR3 is 12 amino acids long. The V end lost 5 bases, the J end lost 6 bases, and 11 bases lay between the germline ends. CDR3 residues: CASSRNMGEQYF. CDR3 coding DNA: TGTGCCAGCAGTAGAAACATGGGCGAGCAGTACTTC.

The sample holds a few counts of this clonotype. The chain combines TRBV9 with TRBJ2-7, with TRBD2 identical over 12 bases. The CDR3 extends over 17 amino acids. Losses at the gene ends were 3 bases for V and 4 bases for J; bases not matched to a gene: 11. CDR1 is SGDLS, CDR2 YYNGEE, per germline. In DNA form, the CDR3 reads TGTGCCAGCAGCGAGGGACTAGCGGGTTTGGGAAAGTACGAGCAGTACTTC. It encodes CASSEGLAGLGKYEQYF.

This clonotype was found a few times. V is TRBV7-2 and J is TRBJ2-7; tentatively, D is TRBD1 (7 bases). The V end was cut by 8 bases, the J end by 2 bases, with 19 bases between. Germline V gives CDR1 SGHTA, CDR2 FQGNSA. This CDR3 has 15 amino acids. The CDR3 loop reads CASALQGGATYEQYF. The CDR3, as DNA: TGTGCCAGCGCCTTGCAGGGGGGCGCCACCTACGAGCAGTACTTC.

The chain carries TRBV20-1 and TRBJ2-5, with D possibly TRBD1 on 6 matching bases. Trimming shortened V by 5 bases and J by 4 bases, and 14 bases separated the two germline ends. Germline CDR1 DFQATT, CDR2 SNEGSKA (reference sequence). The CDR3 spans 13 residues. DNA for the CDR3: TGCAGTGCTGGCCTTAGGGGGAGAGAGACCCAGTACTTC. Translation: CSAGLRGRETQYF.

Many counts were recorded for this clonotype. This chain links TRBV7-2 with TRBJ2-3; D is tentatively TRBD1 or TRBD2 (11 bases each). The CDR3 consists of 16 residues. Trimming took off 4 bases at V and 8 bases at J, with 22 bases between the two ends. CDR1 is SGHTA and CDR2 is FQGNSA in the germline V gene. The CDR3 loop is CASSYATSGTGGTQYF. In nucleotides, the CDR3 is TGTGCCAGCAGCTATGCGACTAGCGGGACAGGGGGTACGCAGTATTTT.

This clonotype appeared many times. The chain carries TRBV4-3 and TRBJ2-1; TRBD1 or TRBD2 may be the D gene (6 bases each). The CDR3 runs 16 residues. Germline V gene data show CDR1 as LGHNA and CDR2 as YSLEER. Deletions cut 4 bases from V and 8 bases from J, with 21 bases between. CDR3 region: CASSLGGGMSGYEQFF. DNA for the CDR3: TGCGCCAGCAGCCTAGGGGGAGGAATGTCTGGCTATGAGCAGTTCTTC.

In its sample, this clonotype was seen many times. The chain carries TRBV7-2 and TRBJ2-3; D assignment may be TRBD1 or TRBD2 (6 bases each). This CDR3 is built from 16 residues. V was cut by 5 bases and J by 5 bases, with 20 bases left in between. Germline V gene lookup returns CDR1 SGHTA and CDR2 FQGNSA. The CDR3 region is CASSLDYRGGGDTQYF. The CDR3 nucleotides are TGTGCCAGCAGCCTGGACTACCGAGGGGGAGGAGATACGCAGTATTTT.

This clonotype occurred many times. The V gene is TRBV7-2, the J gene TRBJ2-6, with TRBD2 matching over 7 bases. Trimming took 5 bases from V and 0 from J; bases not matched to a gene: 7. The CDR3 is 17 amino acids. Germline V CDR1 and CDR2: SGHTA, FQGNSA. The CDR3 here is CASSRTSVRSGANVLTF. The DNA for the CDR3 is TGTGCCAGCAGCAGAACTAGCGTTCGCTCTGGGGCCAACGTCCTGACTTTC.

In its sample, this clonotype was seen a few times. This chain uses TRBV14 with TRBJ2-7, with D maybe TRBD1 (6 bases). The CDR3 has 13 amino acids. V was cut by 6 bases and J by 5 bases, with 14 bases left in between. CDR1 is SGHDN, CDR2 FVKESK, per germline. CDR3 amino acids: CASSLQGGHEQYF. CDR3 bases: TGTGCCAGCAGTTTACAGGGTGGCCACGAGCAGTACTTC.

In its sample, this clonotype was seen many times. The gene calls are TRBV6-6 and TRBJ1-4; no clear D gene. Per the germline V gene, CDR1 is MNHNY and CDR2 is SVGAGI (reference sequence). The CDR3 is 14 residues long. Trimming took 2 bases from V and 0 from J, leaving 4 bases between them. The CDR3 sequence: CASSYITTNEKLFF. CDR3 coding DNA: TGTGCCAGCAGTTACATTACAACTAATGAAAAACTGTTTTTT.

V usage is TRBV12-3 or TRBV12-4 and J usage is TRBJ1-1; TRBD1 is a possible D gene (5 bases). The CDR3 sequence is 16 residues long. The V end was cut by 1 base, the J end by 1 base, with 13 bases between. CDR3 region: CASSLEWAGGNTEAFF. Here the CDR3 DNA reads TGTGCCAGCAGTTTAGAGTGGGCCGGGGGGAACACTGAAGCTTTCTTT.

This clonotype occurred many times. This chain links TRBV7-8 with TRBJ2-3; TRBD1 is a possible D gene (5 bases). V was clipped by 4 bases and J by 3 bases, with 20 bases between them. The CDR3 length is 17 residues. Per the germline V gene, CDR1 is SGHVS and CDR2 is FQNEAQ. The CDR3 DNA follows: TGTGCCAGCAGCTCTCGGACACAGACCATTGGGACAGATACGCAGTATTTT. Its protein product is CASSSRTQTIGTDTQYF.

The genes are TRBV20-1 and TRBJ1-5; D is uncertain. The germline gives CDR1 DFQATT, CDR2 SNEGSKA (reference sequence). The CDR3 extends over 12 amino acids. CDR3 protein: CSIQPSNQPQHF. The CDR3 nucleotides read TGCAGCATCCAACCTAGCAATCAGCCCCAGCATTTT.

This clonotype has at least ten counts. The rearrangement uses TRBV6-1 and TRBJ1-1; a weak D match, TRBD1 (5 bases). The CDR3 is 13 amino acids. Germline V gene lookup returns CDR1 MNHNS and CDR2 SASEGT. Trimming shortened V by 6 bases and J by 1 base, and 9 bases separated the two germline ends. The DNA of the CDR3 is TGTGCCAGCAGCGCCACAGGGAACACTGAAGCTTTCTTT. Amino acid sequence: CASSATGNTEAFF.

The chain joins TRBV7-2 to TRBJ2-7; D remains unclear. Germline V gene sequence: CDR1 SGHTA, CDR2 FQGNSA. The CDR3 is 13 residues long. The ends were cut back, 2 bases at V and 6 bases at J, with 11 bases in the middle. The CDR3 DNA sequence: TGTGCCAGCAGCTTAACAGCAGATAGCGAGCAGTACGTC. Translated: CASSLTADSEQYV.